The 32 T cell receptor beta chains in this list originate from one sample, sequenced in a study of blood T cell repertoires in COVID-19. TCRdb's table, derived via immunoSEQ multiplex PCR, lists solely in-frame clones and lacks some. The sample includes more than 95,000 clones, roughly 80% of them seen just once. Sequenced material: peripheral blood. The receptors were sampled from a man aged 25-40 years with acute or convalescent COVID-19.

The CDR3 loop is CASSLQEAQHF. In DNA form, the CDR3 reads TGTGCCAGCAGTTTACAGGAGGCCCAGCATTTT. This chain links TRBV12-3 or TRBV12-4 with TRBJ1-5; D ambiguous. V shed 2 bases and J shed 11 bases, with 7 bases lying between them. The CDR3 has 11 amino acids.

In this sample, this clone turned up a few times. The chain employs TRBV6-2 or TRBV6-3 and TRBJ1-1, with D perhaps TRBD1 (6 bases). Germline V lookup: CDR1 MNHEY, CDR2 SVGEGT. This CDR3 is built from 14 residues. Between the trimmed V and J ends, which lost 2 bases and 0 bases, there was a span of 7 bases. The CDR3 spells CASSYGQMNTEAFF. The CDR3, as DNA: TGTGCCAGCAGTTACGGACAGATGAACACTGAAGCTTTCTTT.

DNA of the CDR3: TGCGCCAGCAGCCAAGATGGGGGACAGGGGAGACCGAATGAAAAACTGTTTTTT. Encoded protein: CASSQDGGQGRPNEKLFF. The gene calls are TRBV4-1 and TRBJ1-4; TRBD1 matches 10 bases. Germline V gene data show CDR1 as MGHRA and CDR2 as YSYEKL. The CDR3 loop spans 18 amino acids. Trimming took 0 bases from V and 5 from J; bases not matched to a gene: 9.

This chain connects TRBV9 to TRBJ2-5; 14 bases are shared with TRBD2. The CDR3 runs 14 residues. V was pared by 7 bases and J by 7 bases, with 6 bases of the junction left unmatched. From germline, CDR1 is SGDLS and CDR2 YYNGEE. The CDR3 here is CASEGTSGSGTQYF. DNA of the CDR3: TGTGCCAGCGAAGGGACTAGCGGGAGCGGGACCCAGTACTTC.

The chain joins TRBV6-2 or TRBV6-3 to TRBJ2-7; 10 positions match TRBD1. V lost 4 bases to trimming and J lost 0 bases; unmatched junction nucleotides: 6. From germline, CDR1 is MNHEY and CDR2 SVGEGT. The CDR3 is 16 residues long. CDR3 region: CASSSSRDRGSYEQYF. The CDR3 DNA reads TGTGCCAGCAGTTCATCCCGGGACAGGGGCTCCTACGAGCAGTACTTC.

The table lists this clone with a few counts. The J gene is TRBJ1-2, the V gene TRBV9, with 11 bases lining up with TRBD1. The CDR3 covers 15 residues. Germline trimming cut 2 bases from V and 8 bases from J; bases unmatched to any gene: 8. The germline V gene has CDR1 SGDLS and CDR2 YYNGEE. The CDR3 nucleotides read TGTGCCAGCAGCGTCCGGGACAGGGGGTCGTGGGGCTACACCTTC. It translates to CASSVRDRGSWGYTF.

This clone was seen a few times. The CDR3 is CASSLGRTGDGYTF. Written as DNA, the CDR3 is TGTGCCAGCAGCTTAGGTCGGACTGGGGATGGCTACACCTTC. V and J are TRBV7-8 and TRBJ1-2; no clear D gene. The ends were cut back, 1 base at V and 6 bases at J, with 12 bases in the middle. This CDR3 spans 14 amino acids. Germline V lookup: CDR1 SGHVS, CDR2 FQNEAQ.

The chain carries TRBV27 and TRBJ1-5; 7 positions match TRBD1. Per the germline V gene, CDR1 is MNHEY and CDR2 is SMNVEV (reference sequence). Germline trimming cut 6 bases from V and 3 bases from J; bases unmatched to any gene: 5. This CDR3 is 14 amino acids long. CDR3 region: CASRLTGVNQPQHF. The CDR3 region has the DNA TGTGCCAGCAGACTCACAGGGGTCAATCAGCCCCAGCATTTT.

This chain uses TRBV28 with TRBJ2-3; 13 bases map to TRBD2. With V trimmed by 1 base and J by 3 bases, 10 bases remained unmatched. This CDR3 comprises 19 residues. The germline gives CDR1 MDHEN, CDR2 SYDVKM. This CDR3 is CASSLLVGGTSGTTDTQYF. The CDR3 DNA reads TGTGCCAGCAGTTTATTGGTTGGGGGGACTAGCGGGACGACAGATACGCAGTATTTT.

The V call is TRBV29-1, the J call TRBJ2-3, with TRBD2 as a possible D gene (6 bases). Germline CDR1 is SQVTM and CDR2 is ANQGSEA. This CDR3 is built from 13 residues. V dropped 7 bases and J dropped 0 bases, with 11 bases sitting between them. The chain's CDR3 is CSATGTSTDTQYF. The CDR3 DNA sequence: TGCAGCGCCACCGGGACTAGCACAGATACGCAGTATTTT.

The chain is built from TRBV25-1 and TRBJ1-1; D unclear. The CDR3 length is 14 residues. The germline V and J ends were trimmed by 3 bases and 0 bases, with 8 bases remaining between them. Germline V gene sequence: CDR1 MGHDK, CDR2 SYGVNS. The CDR3 loop reads CASSEGSMNTEAFF. The CDR3 DNA reads TGTGCCAGCAGTGAGGGGAGCATGAACACTGAAGCTTTCTTT.

V usage is TRBV5-8 and J usage is TRBJ1-2; weak D call: TRBD1 (6 bases). CDR1 and CDR2 (germline): SGHTS, YDEGEE. This CDR3 contains 12 residues. Trimming removed 9 bases from V and 8 bases from J, with 17 bases in between. CDR3 in amino acids: CATLDSHPGYTF. The CDR3 DNA is TGTGCCACCCTGGACAGTCATCCCGGCTACACCTTC.

This chain joins TRBV6-4 and TRBJ2-7, with D possibly TRBD1 on 6 matching bases. The CDR3 sequence is 12 residues long. Trimming left V 10 bases short and J 5 bases short, with 15 bases between. Germline V gene lookup returns CDR1 MRHNA and CDR2 SNTAGT. In nucleotides, the CDR3 is TGTGCCACAATACAGGGACCCAACGAGCAGTACTTC. It is translated as CATIQGPNEQYF.

In this sample, this clone turned up once. CDR3 sequence: CASSGVAGAYNEQFF. The CDR3 DNA sequence: TGTGCCAGCAGCGGAGTGGCAGGGGCCTACAATGAGCAGTTCTTC. V and J are TRBV7-3 and TRBJ2-1, with a weak D call TRBD1 (6 bases). Germline V gene data show CDR1 as SGHTA and CDR2 as FQGTGA. Trimming took off 5 bases at V and 2 bases at J, with 13 bases between the two ends. This CDR3 region has 15 residues. The full variable domain, completed using reference TRBV7-3 and TRBJ2-1, is GAGVSQTPSNKVTEKGKYVELRCDPISGHTALYWYRQSLGQGPEFLIYFQGTGAADDSGLPNDRFFAVRPEGSVSTLKIQRTERGDSAVYLCASSGVAGAYNEQFFGPGTRLTVL.

V usage is TRBV6-2 or TRBV6-3 and J usage is TRBJ2-7; 7 positions agree with TRBD1. The CDR3 sequence is 18 residues long. Germline V gives CDR1 MNHEY, CDR2 SVGEGT. Losses at the gene ends were 4 bases for V and 0 bases for J; bases not matched to a gene: 15. In DNA, the CDR3 is TGTGCCAGCAGTTCACTGGGCCTTGGGACAGAACTCTCCTACGAGCAGTACTTC. Translated, it gives CASSSLGLGTELSYEQYF.

The chain couples TRBV6-6 to TRBJ1-5; D is uncertain. This CDR3 has 13 amino acids. Germline V gene lookup returns CDR1 MNHNY and CDR2 SVGAGI (reference sequence). Trimming shortened V by 0 bases and J by 5 bases, and 5 bases separated the two germline ends. The CDR3 region is CASSYSGDQPQHF. The CDR3 bases are TGTGCCAGCAGTTACTCAGGAGATCAGCCCCAGCATTTT.

The chain recombines TRBV6-5 with TRBJ1-1; tentatively, D is TRBD1 (6 bases). CDR1 MNHEY and CDR2 SVGAGI come from the germline V gene. Between the trimmed V and J ends, which lost 4 bases and 6 bases, there was a span of 9 bases. The CDR3 loop spans 12 amino acids. The CDR3 region has the DNA TGTGCCAGCAGTTGGGGGGGCGCTGAAGCTTTCTTT. This sequence encodes CASSWGGAEAFF.

The chain combines TRBV4-2 with TRBJ1-3, with TRBD1 as a possible D gene (5 bases). This CDR3 spans 15 amino acids. Trimming stripped 0 bases from V and 4 bases from J, with 10 bases between. The germline V gene has CDR1 LGHNA and CDR2 YNFKEQ. The CDR3 protein is CASSQDLGPGNTIYF. The DNA for the CDR3 is TGTGCCAGCAGCCAAGATTTGGGGCCCGGAAACACCATATATTTT.

J is TRBJ1-2 and V is TRBV7-6, with 8 bases matching TRBD1. There are 16 residues in the CDR3. V was pared by 4 bases and J by 3 bases, with 10 bases of the junction left unmatched. CDR1 is SGHVS and CDR2 is FNYEAQ in the germline V gene. The chain's CDR3 is CASSSVGGTGDYGYTF. The CDR3 nucleotides read TGTGCCAGCAGCTCCGTCGGGGGGACAGGAGACTATGGCTACACCTTC.

The chain employs TRBV28 and TRBJ2-4; 12 nucleotides match TRBD1. CDR3 length: 16 amino acids. Germline V gene lookup returns CDR1 MDHEN and CDR2 SYDVKM. Trimming removed 0 bases from V and 7 bases from J; junction bases left unmatched: 4. The DNA for the CDR3 is TGTGCCAGCAGTTTATGGGGACAGGGGGCGAGGAACATTCAGTACTTC. This codes for CASSLWGQGARNIQYF. Full variable domain (outside the CDR3, taken from reference TRBV28 and TRBJ2-4): DVKVTQSSRYLVKRTGEKVFLECVQDMDHENMFWYRQDPGLGLRLIYFSYDVKMKEKGDIPEGYSVSREKKERFSLILESASTNQTSMYLCASSLWGQGARNIQYFGAGTRLSVL.

This rearrangement joins TRBV14 to TRBJ2-1, with 7 bases lining up with TRBD1. CDR1 SGHDN and CDR2 FVKESK come from the germline V gene. The CDR3 sequence is 12 residues long. J gave up 10 bases and V 4 bases, and 4 bases lay outside the gene matches. The CDR3 region has the DNA TGTGCCAGCAGCCCTACCAGGGGGGAGCAGTTCTTC. Protein product: CASSPTRGEQFF.

This rearrangement joins TRBV6-1 to TRBJ2-3; 8 nucleotides agree with TRBD2. Germline V gene lookup returns CDR1 MNHNS and CDR2 SASEGT. This CDR3 contains 17 residues. Trimming removed 4 bases from V and 0 bases from J; junction bases left unmatched: 9. The DNA of the CDR3 is TGTGCCAGCAGTGCTACCGGACTAGCCTTTAGCACAGATACGCAGTATTTT. This codes for CASSATGLAFSTDTQYF.

This clone was counted between two and nine times. The V gene is TRBV6-6, the J gene TRBJ1-1; 8 bases match TRBD1. V shed 5 bases, J shed 7 bases, and the junction held 6 bases outside the gene matches. The germline V gene has CDR1 MNHNY and CDR2 SVGAGI (reference sequence). The CDR3 is made up of 13 amino acids. The CDR3: CASSAPGGFEAFF. In nucleotides, the CDR3 is TGTGCCAGCAGTGCCCCAGGGGGCTTTGAAGCTTTCTTT.

The genes are TRBV2 and TRBJ2-1; 9 nucleotides match TRBD2. Losses at the gene ends were 7 bases for V and 8 bases for J; bases not matched to a gene: 9. CDR3 length: 14 amino acids. Germline CDR1 SNHLY, CDR2 FYNNEI. For the CDR3, the DNA is TGTGCCAGCAACTTAGCGGGAGTTCGGCATGAGCAGTTCTTC. Translating gives CASNLAGVRHEQFF. Using reference TRBV2 and TRBJ2-1 for the parts outside the CDR3, the full variable domain is EPEVTQTPSHQVTQMGQEVILRCVPISNHLYFYWYRQILGQKVEFLVSFYNNEISEKSEIFDDQFSVERPDGSNFTLKIRSTKLEDSAMYFCASNLAGVRHEQFFGPGTRLTVL.

This clone came up a few times. This chain links TRBV2 with TRBJ1-2, with TRBD1 matching over 10 bases. The ends lost 2 bases at V and 6 bases at J; junction bases unmatched: 6. The CDR3 totals 15 residues. Looked up from germline, CDR1 is SNHLY and CDR2 is FYNNEI. CDR3 DNA sequence: TGTGCCAGCAGTGAATTGGGGACAGGGGTTGATGGCTACACCTTC. Translating it yields CASSELGTGVDGYTF.

The sample holds a few counts of this clone. This chain connects TRBV7-2 to TRBJ2-7; D is perhaps TRBD1 (5 bases). Deletions cut 4 bases from V and 0 bases from J, with 13 bases between. Germline V gene lookup returns CDR1 SGHTA and CDR2 FQGNSA. The CDR3 extends over 15 amino acids. The CDR3 region has the DNA TGTGCCAGCAGCTCCAGGGCAGTCAGCTCCTACGAGCAGTACTTC. It specifies CASSSRAVSSYEQYF. The full variable domain, rest sourced from reference TRBV7-2 and TRBJ2-7, is GAGVSQSPSNKVTEKGKDVELRCDPISGHTALYWYRQSLGQGLEFLIYFQGNSAPDKSGLPSDRFSAERTGGSVSTLTIQRTQQEDSAVYLCASSSRAVSSYEQYFGPGTRLTVT.

The rearrangement joins TRBV27 to TRBJ2-7; no definite D call. The CDR3 totals 13 residues. V was pared by 0 bases and J by 2 bases, with 5 bases between. Germline assignment: CDR1 MNHEY and CDR2 SMNVEV (reference sequence). CDR3 amino acids: CASSLSGPYEQYF. CDR3 DNA sequence: TGTGCCAGCAGTTTATCTGGGCCCTACGAGCAGTACTTC.

The gene calls are TRBV30 and TRBJ1-1; 7 nucleotides agree with TRBD1. The CDR3 has 11 amino acids. With 5 bases clipped from V and 9 bases from J, the junction kept 6 bases outside the gene matches. CDR1 GTSNPN and CDR2 SVGIG come from the germline V gene (reference sequence). The CDR3: CAWHIQGQAFF. The CDR3 nucleotides are TGTGCCTGGCATATACAGGGGCAAGCTTTCTTT.

The chain has TRBV6-1 and TRBJ1-2; D is undetermined. Germline V lookup: CDR1 MNHNS, CDR2 SASEGT. Trimming took off 1 base at V and 4 bases at J, with 4 bases between the two ends. The CDR3 length is 12 residues. This CDR3 reads CASSEDSYGYTF. CDR3 DNA sequence: TGTGCCAGCAGTGAAGACAGCTATGGCTACACCTTC.

This clone was observed a single time. This sequence joins TRBV29-1 and TRBJ1-1; D not certain. Looked up from germline, CDR1 is SQVTM and CDR2 is ANQGSEA. The CDR3 extends over 11 amino acids. V lost 5 bases to trimming and J lost 2 bases, with 6 bases between them. The CDR3 bases are TGCAGCGTTCGCGTAAACACTGAAGCTTTCTTT. It is translated as CSVRVNTEAFF.

In this sample, this clone turned up once. The chain carries TRBV5-6 and TRBJ2-2; no clear D. Germline lookup yields CDR1 SGHDT and CDR2 YYEEEE. V was pared by 0 bases and J by 1 base, with 4 bases between. CDR3 size: 14 residues. CDR3 sequence reads: CASSLGRNTGELFF. The CDR3 DNA follows: TGTGCCAGCAGCTTGGGCAGGAACACCGGGGAGCTGTTTTTT.

The chain has TRBV2 and TRBJ2-7, with D maybe TRBD2 (7 bases). V lost 3 bases, J lost 7 bases, and 19 bases lay in between. CDR1 is SNHLY and CDR2 is FYNNEI in the germline V gene. The CDR3 totals 15 residues. CDR3 amino acids: CASSDIGRGANEQYF. The CDR3, as DNA: TGTGCCAGCAGTGACATTGGTCGGGGGGCAAATGAGCAGTACTTC.